One T cell receptor (beta chain) is described in this entry. Its antigen is unknown. Base-call qualities are not available, and no considerably larger clone is one nucleotide away. Library preparation employed the immunoSEQ multiplex PCR assay. The immuneACCESS repertoire file appears here via TCRdb, limited to in-frame rearrangements. These files lack a portion of the clones; in checked studies, under half of the deficit traces to unresolved V genes, and the cause of the others is not known. For this sample there are 90,000 to 120,000 clones; 85% to 95% appear just once. Of the sample, 0.78% falls within the top ten clones. This entry is derived from a study of T cell changes during pregnancy in multiple sclerosis (dated 2019 in TCRdb). With respect to the entire study: The study looked at changes in the T cell repertoire across pregnancy in women with multiple sclerosis.

CDR1 MNHNY and CDR2 SVGAGI were looked up in the germline V gene (reference sequence). After removal of 3 bases from V and 8 bases from J, the junction retains 10 bases not matched to a gene. The CDR3 contains 15 residues, cysteine and phenylalanine counted. The entry retains the CDR3 DNA only, 45 bases that are in frame from base 1. The sequence came from a female donor in good health, enrolled as a control in a pregnancy study. The chain joins TRBV6-6 to TRBJ2-1; TRBD2 matches 7 bases in the middle. Sequenced material: peripheral blood, taken in the third trimester of pregnancy. The nucleotide sequence is given as TGTGCCAGCAGTTATAACGCGGGGGTGTTCGATGAGCAGTTCTTC. Its amino acids are CASSYNAGVFDEQFF.